The present T cell receptor beta chain was sequenced within a study of blood T cell repertoires in COVID-19. The ends were cut back, 2 bases at V and 4 bases at J, with 14 bases in the middle. The germline CDR1 and CDR2 sequences are MNHEY and SVGEGT. The CDR3 is 15 residues long. This table comes from immunoSEQ multiplex PCR, and its TCRdb copy is limited to in-frame clones, with some not included. The sample lists a few hundred thousand clones, 88% occurring once. This clonotype was sampled from a woman in her forties or fifties with active or convalescent COVID-19. This sequence joins TRBV6-2 or TRBV6-3 and TRBJ1-2; weak D call: TRBD1 (6 bases). The sequenced material came from peripheral blood. CDR3 sequence reads: CASSYAIRDTYGYTF. The CDR3 coding sequence is TGTGCCAGCAGTTACGCCATCCGGGACACCTATGGCTACACCTTC.